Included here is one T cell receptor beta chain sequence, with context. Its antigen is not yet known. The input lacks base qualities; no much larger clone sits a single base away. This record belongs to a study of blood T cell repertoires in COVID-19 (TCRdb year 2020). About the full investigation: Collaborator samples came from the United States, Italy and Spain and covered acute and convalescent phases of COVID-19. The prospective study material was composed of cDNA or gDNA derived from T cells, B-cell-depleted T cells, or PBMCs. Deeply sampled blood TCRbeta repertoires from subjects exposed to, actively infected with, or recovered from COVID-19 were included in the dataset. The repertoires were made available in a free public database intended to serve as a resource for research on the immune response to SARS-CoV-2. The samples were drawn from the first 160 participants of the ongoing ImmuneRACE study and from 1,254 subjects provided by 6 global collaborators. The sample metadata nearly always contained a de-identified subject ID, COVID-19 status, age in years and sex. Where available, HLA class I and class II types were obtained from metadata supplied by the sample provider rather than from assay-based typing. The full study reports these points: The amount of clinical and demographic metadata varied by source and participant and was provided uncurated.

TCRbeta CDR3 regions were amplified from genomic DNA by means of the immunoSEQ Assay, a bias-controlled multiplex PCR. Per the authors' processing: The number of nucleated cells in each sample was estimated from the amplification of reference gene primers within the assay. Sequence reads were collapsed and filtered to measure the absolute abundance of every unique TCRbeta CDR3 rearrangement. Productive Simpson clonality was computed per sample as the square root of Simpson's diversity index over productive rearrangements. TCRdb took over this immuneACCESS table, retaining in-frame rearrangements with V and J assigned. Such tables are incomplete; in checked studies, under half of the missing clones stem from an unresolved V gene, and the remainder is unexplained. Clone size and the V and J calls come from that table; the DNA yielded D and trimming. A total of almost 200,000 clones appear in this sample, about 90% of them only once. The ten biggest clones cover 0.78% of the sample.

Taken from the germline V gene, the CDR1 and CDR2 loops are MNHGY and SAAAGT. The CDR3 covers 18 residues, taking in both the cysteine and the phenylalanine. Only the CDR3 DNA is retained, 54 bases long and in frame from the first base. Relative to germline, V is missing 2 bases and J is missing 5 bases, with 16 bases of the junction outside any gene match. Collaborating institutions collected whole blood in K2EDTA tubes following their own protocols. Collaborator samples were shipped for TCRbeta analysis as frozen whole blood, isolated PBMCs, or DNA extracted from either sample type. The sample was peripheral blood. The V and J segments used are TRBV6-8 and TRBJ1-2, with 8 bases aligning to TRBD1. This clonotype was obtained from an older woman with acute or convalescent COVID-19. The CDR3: CASSYILRTGKQRYGYTF. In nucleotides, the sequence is TGTGCCAGCAGTTACATATTGCGGACAGGGAAGCAGAGGTATGGCTACACCTTC.